One and the same sample provided the 10 T cell receptor beta chains below, sequenced in a study of T cell responses to AZD1222 COVID-19 vaccine. Here immunoSEQ multiplex PCR was the method, and the copy in TCRdb shows in-frame clones only, minus some. The table has 130,000 to 150,000 clones, roughly 90% seen once. Sequences were derived from peripheral blood, sampled on day 0 of AZD1222 vaccination. All receptors come from an adult in good health.

This chain joins TRBV5-5 and TRBJ1-5; 7 nucleotides align to TRBD1. The germline gives CDR1 SGHKS, CDR2 YYEKEE (reference sequence). The CDR3 loop spans 13 amino acids. The V and J ends lost 5 bases and 7 bases, in that order; junction bases with no gene match: 6. The chain's CDR3 is CASSNRGGQPQHF. CDR3 in DNA: TGTGCCAGCAGTAACAGGGGCGGACAGCCCCAGCATTTT.

Points on this clone: Additional DNA sequences in this sample encode the identical CDR3. This sequence joins TRBV19 and TRBJ1-5, with unresolved D. Germline V lookup: CDR1 LNHDA, CDR2 SQIVND (reference sequence). Between the trimmed V and J ends, which lost 5 bases and 0 bases, there was a span of 11 bases. The CDR3 extends over 15 amino acids. The CDR3 DNA is TGTGCCAGTAGTTGGTCAGCTTATAGCAATCAGCCCCAGCATTTT. Amino acids: CASSWSAYSNQPQHF.

The chain has TRBV18 and TRBJ1-2; D is possibly TRBD1 (5 bases). CDR1 and CDR2 from the germline V gene are KGHSH and LQKENI. Trimming pared 2 bases from V and 5 bases from J, leaving 15 bases between. The CDR3 is made up of 15 amino acids. CDR3 amino acids: CASSPRGAPTYGYTF. CDR3 nucleotide sequence: TGTGCCAGCTCACCAAGAGGGGCCCCTACGTATGGCTACACCTTC.

The CDR3, as DNA: TGTGCCAGCAGGAAGGGACAGGGACGGGAGTATGGCTACACCTTC. This sequence encodes CASRKGQGREYGYTF. The chain employs TRBV2 and TRBJ1-2; 9 bases are shared with TRBD1. V trimming: 6 bases; J trimming: 5 bases; junction bases outside the gene matches: 10. CDR1 is SNHLY, CDR2 FYNNEI, per germline. The CDR3 contains 15 residues.

This clone was seen once. The chain joins TRBV5-6 to TRBJ2-2; TRBD2 might be the D (6 bases). With 2 bases removed from V and 7 bases from J, the gap between germline ends came to 6 bases. Germline V gene data show CDR1 as SGHDT and CDR2 as YYEEEE. This CDR3 comprises 12 residues. CDR3 sequence reads: CASSFGSGELFF. In DNA, the CDR3 is TGTGCCAGCAGCTTCGGGAGCGGGGAGCTGTTTTTT.

This clone was seen a single time. The chain has TRBV9 and TRBJ2-2, with D tentatively TRBD1 or TRBD2 (5 bases each). The CDR3 extends over 15 amino acids. Germline CDR1 reads SGDLS; CDR2 reads YYNGEE. V lost 4 bases to trimming and J lost 6 bases, with 16 bases between them. CDR3 nucleotides: TGTGCCAGCAGCCCGGGACCTCCCTACGCCGGGGAGCTGTTTTTT. The encoded protein is CASSPGPPYAGELFF.

This clone was recorded once. This chain links TRBV11-2 with TRBJ2-2, with 15 positions matching TRBD2. The CDR3 consists of 17 residues. After removal of 5 bases from V and 5 bases from J, the junction contained 6 bases not matched to a gene. Germline V gives CDR1 SGHAT, CDR2 FQNNGV. Written as DNA, the CDR3 is TGTGCCAGCAGCCGTGGGACTAGCGGGAGGTGGACCGGGGAGCTGTTTTTT. As protein: CASSRGTSGRWTGELFF.

The genes are TRBV5-5 and TRBJ2-1; 14 bases agree with TRBD2. This CDR3 contains 19 residues. V lost 0 bases, J lost 7 bases, and 12 bases stayed unmatched. The germline gives CDR1 SGHKS, CDR2 YYEKEE (reference sequence). The chain's CDR3 is CASSLVLGTSGSVWNEQFF. CDR3 bases: TGTGCCAGCAGCTTGGTACTAGGGACTAGCGGGAGTGTCTGGAATGAGCAGTTCTTC.

The chain joins TRBV27 to TRBJ2-7; 9 nucleotides align to TRBD1. CDR3 size: 15 residues. CDR1 and CDR2 from the germline V gene are MNHEY and SMNVEV (reference sequence). Trimming removed 5 bases from V and 12 bases from J; junction bases left unmatched: 17. CDR3 loop: CASSPGRTGVRMSYF. The CDR3 DNA reads as TGTGCCAGCAGTCCCGGGCGGACAGGGGTGCGAATGTCGTACTTC.

This clone was observed once. The chain combines TRBV5-4 with TRBJ1-2; 8 nucleotides agree with TRBD1. The CDR3 is made up of 14 amino acids. Germline CDR1 reads SGHNT; CDR2 reads YYREEE (reference sequence). V was clipped by 3 bases and J by 4 bases; unmatched bases: 5. The CDR3 bases are TGTGCCAGCAGCTCTCAGGGGGCCGGCTATGGCTACACCTTC. Translated, it gives CASSSQGAGYGYTF. Variable domain in full (rest from reference TRBV5-4 and TRBJ1-2): ETGVTQSPTHLIKTRGQQVTLRCSSQSGHNTVSWYQQALGQGPQFIFQYYREEENGRGNFPPRFSGLQFPNYSSELNVNALELDDSALYLCASSSQGAGYGYTFGSGTRLTVV.